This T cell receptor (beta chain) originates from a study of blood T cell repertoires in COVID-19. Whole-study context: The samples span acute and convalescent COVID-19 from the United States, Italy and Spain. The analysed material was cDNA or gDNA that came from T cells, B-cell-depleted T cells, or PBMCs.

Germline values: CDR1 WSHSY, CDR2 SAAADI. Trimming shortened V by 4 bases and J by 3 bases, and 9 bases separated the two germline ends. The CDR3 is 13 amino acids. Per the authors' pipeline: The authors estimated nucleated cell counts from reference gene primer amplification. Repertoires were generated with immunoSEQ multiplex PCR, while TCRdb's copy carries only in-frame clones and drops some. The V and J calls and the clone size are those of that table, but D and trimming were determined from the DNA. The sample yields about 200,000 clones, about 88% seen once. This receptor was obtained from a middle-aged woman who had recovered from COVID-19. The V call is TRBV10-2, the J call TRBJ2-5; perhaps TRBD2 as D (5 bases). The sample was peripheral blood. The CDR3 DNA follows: TGCGCCAGCAGTGGGGGAGTAGAAGAGACCCAGTACTTC. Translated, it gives CASSGGVEETQYF.